This T cell receptor beta chain was captured by sequencing in a study of blood T cell repertoires in COVID-19. For the study at large: Some COVID-19 samples were acute and others convalescent; all came from the United States, Italy and Spain.

TCRdb's table, derived via immunoSEQ multiplex PCR, lists solely in-frame clones and lacks some. This repertoire shows over 25,000 clones, 80% to 90% found once; its top ten account for 3.5%. Trimming removed 0 bases from V and 5 bases from J, with 13 bases in between. Germline V CDR1 and CDR2: LNHDA, SQIVND (reference sequence). The CDR3 extends over 15 amino acids. The gene calls are TRBV19 and TRBJ1-1, with D maybe TRBD1 (5 bases). Sequenced input: peripheral blood. The origin of this receptor is a human donor in a cohort sampled during active COVID-19. CDR3: CASSIELGGGTEAFF. The DNA for the CDR3 is TGTGCCAGTAGTATAGAACTCGGGGGAGGTACTGAAGCTTTCTTT.